The entry below gives a single TCR beta chain sequence along with its context. What it binds is not known. These data are taken from a study of cytomegalovirus exposure and HLA in healthy donors. This CDR3 region has 14 residues. V shed 0 bases and J shed 4 bases, with 9 bases lying between them. Germline CDR1 is SGDLS and CDR2 is YYNGEE. Primers included in the PCR were 60 Vbeta and 13 Jbeta primers. Per the authors' pipeline: Later analysis identified roughly 84 million unique TCR beta chains, roughly 11 million shared. Some clones are missing from TCRdb's copy, which holds only in-frame ones; the method was immunoSEQ multiplex PCR. V and J calls plus clone size are reproduced from that table; the DNA served to infer D and trimming. Among 160,000 or so clones listed, 80% were seen once. Study-wide findings and caveats: Excluded were some V segments that proved indistinguishable, including TRBV6-2 and TRBV6-3. Among CMV-associated TCR beta chains, most appeared HLA-restricted in a later analysis. In vitro confirmation showed three CMV-associated chains to be CMV antigen specific.

This receptor was obtained from a woman in her 50s in good health and CMV-seronegative. The specimen sequenced was PBMCs. This chain connects TRBV9 to TRBJ2-3; the D gene is possibly TRBD2 (7 bases). The CDR3 here is CASSVEGGPDTQYF. DNA for the CDR3: TGTGCCAGCAGCGTAGAGGGGGGGCCAGATACGCAGTATTTT.